This T cell receptor beta chain came from a study of blood T cell repertoires in COVID-19 (dated by TCRdb to the early 2020s). Study-wide context: Samples from collaborators originated in the United States, Italy and Spain and spanned both the acute and convalescent phases of COVID-19. Samples were obtained from the ongoing ImmuneRACE study (first 160 participants) and from about 1,300 subjects provided by 6 global collaborators. The dataset comprised deeply sampled blood TCRbeta repertoires from subjects exposed to, actively infected with, or recovered from COVID-19. The material from the prospective study consisted of cDNA or gDNA derived from T cells, B-cell-depleted T cells, or PBMCs. The repertoires were released in a freely available public database meant as a resource for research on the immune response to SARS-CoV-2. Sample metadata almost always included a de-identified subject ID, COVID-19 status, age in years and sex. Where available, HLA class I and class II types were obtained from metadata supplied by the sample provider rather than from assay-based typing. General study outcomes and caveats: The quantity of clinical and demographic metadata differed by source and by participant and was supplied without curation.

The CDR3 goes from the cysteine to the phenylalanine over 13 residues. The DNA shown is the 39-base CDR3, in frame from base 1. The germline V gene (reference sequence) provides CDR1 LNHDA and CDR2 SQIVND. V lost 5 bases and J lost 5 bases, and the count of bases not matched to a germline gene is 3. Worth noting for this clone: Its target antigen remains unknown. No base-level quality is on record; no much larger clone is a single base apart.

Collaborating institutions collected whole blood in K2EDTA tubes following their own protocols. For TCRbeta analysis, collaborator samples were shipped as frozen whole blood, as isolated PBMCs, or as DNA extracted from either sample type. The immunoSEQ Assay, a bias-controlled multiplex PCR, was used to amplify TCRbeta CDR3 regions from genomic DNA. Per the source publication's procedure: Nucleated cell counts per sample were estimated from amplification of reference gene primers within the assay. To quantify the absolute abundance of each unique TCRbeta CDR3 rearrangement, sequence reads were collapsed and filtered. Productive Simpson clonality was computed per sample as the square root of Simpson's diversity index over productive rearrangements. The immuneACCESS repertoire file appears here via TCRdb, limited to in-frame rearrangements. These files lack a portion of the clones; in checked studies, under half of the deficit traces to unresolved V genes, and the cause of the others is not known. V and J calls and clone size are given by that table; D and trimming were obtained from the DNA. This sample gives approximately 52,000 clones in total; 86% of them show up just once. The ten most abundant clones make up 1.3% of the sample.

The source of this sequence is a man in his fifties or sixties with acute or convalescent COVID-19. This receptor chain uses TRBV19 and TRBJ2-5; TRBD1 lines up with 9 middle nucleotides. The sample was peripheral blood. The CDR3 reads as follows: CASSGTGYETQYF. The nucleotides are TGTGCCAGTAGTGGGACAGGGTACGAGACCCAGTACTTC.